One sample yielded the 27 T cell receptor beta chains listed below, sequenced in a study of blood T cell repertoires in COVID-19. Repertoires were generated with immunoSEQ multiplex PCR, while TCRdb's copy carries only in-frame clones and drops some. Found here are about 270,000 clones, around 82% of them singletons; the top ten hold roughly 3%. Sequenced material: peripheral blood. Every receptor here comes from a woman under 30 with acute or convalescent COVID-19.

The V call is TRBV12-3 or TRBV12-4, the J call TRBJ1-5; 7 nucleotides align to TRBD1. V trimming: 6 bases; J trimming: 6 bases; junction bases outside the gene matches: 5. This CDR3 is built from 13 residues. For the CDR3, the DNA is TGTGCCAGCAGACTCGACAGGGCTCAGCCCCAGCATTTT. This encodes CASRLDRAQPQHF.

The rearrangement joins TRBV27 to TRBJ2-7; the match to TRBD1 covers 8 bases. The length of the CDR3 is 14 residues. V lost 3 bases and J lost 4; bases outside the gene matches: 5. Germline loops: CDR1 MNHEY, CDR2 SMNVEV (reference sequence). The CDR3 region is CASSLGDRRYEQYF. The CDR3 coding sequence is TGTGCCAGCAGTTTGGGGGACAGGAGATACGAGCAGTACTTC.

V gene TRBV5-8 combines with J gene TRBJ2-2, with 8 bases aligning to TRBD1. CDR1 SGHTS and CDR2 YDEGEE come from the germline V gene. With 2 bases clipped from V and 3 bases from J, the junction kept 6 bases outside the gene matches. This CDR3 spans 16 amino acids. In DNA, the CDR3 is TGTGCCAGCAGCTTAAGGACAGGGCCGGACACCGGGGAGCTGTTTTTT. Its protein is CASSLRTGPDTGELFF. The full variable domain, its missing parts supplied by reference TRBV5-8 and TRBJ2-2, is EAGVTQSPTHLIKTRGQQATLRCSPISGHTSVYWYQQALGLGLQFLLWYDEGEERNRGNFPPRFSGRQFPNYSSELNVNALELEDSALYLCASSLRTGPDTGELFFGEGSRLTVL.

The chain recombines TRBV11-2 with TRBJ2-7; 10 nucleotides align to TRBD2. V shed 2 bases and J 5 bases; nucleotides not matched to a gene: 0. The CDR3 totals 13 residues. Per germline, CDR1 SGHAT and CDR2 FQNNGV. Written as DNA, the CDR3 is TGTGCCAGCAGCTTAACTAGCGGGAACGAGCAGTACTTC. Encoded protein: CASSLTSGNEQYF.

J is TRBJ2-2 and V is TRBV28; D gene uncertain. The V end was cut by 7 bases, the J end by 4 bases, with 25 bases between. CDR3 size: 18 residues. CDR1 and CDR2 (germline): MDHEN, SYDVKM. This CDR3 reads CASTLSKVSVVATGELFF. The CDR3 DNA follows: TGTGCCAGCACCCTGAGTAAAGTATCTGTGGTAGCCACCGGGGAGCTGTTTTTT. The full variable domain, its missing parts supplied by reference TRBV28 and TRBJ2-2, is DVKVTQSSRYLVKRTGEKVFLECVQDMDHENMFWYRQDPGLGLRLIYFSYDVKMKEKGDIPEGYSVSREKKERFSLILESASTNQTSMYLCASTLSKVSVVATGELFFGEGSRLTVL.

J is TRBJ1-1 and V is TRBV20-1; 7 bases fit TRBD1. The V and J ends lost 3 bases and 7 bases, in that order; junction bases with no gene match: 5. This CDR3 region has 12 residues. In germline, CDR1 is DFQATT, CDR2 SNEGSKA (reference sequence). CDR3 region: CSASIGTVEAFF. The DNA for the CDR3 is TGCAGTGCTAGTATCGGGACAGTTGAAGCTTTCTTT.

This clone was recorded at least ten times. J is TRBJ1-3 and V is TRBV28; no clear D gene. V was shortened by 4 bases and J by 4 bases, with 14 bases between the two germline ends. CDR3 length: 15 amino acids. CDR1 is MDHEN, CDR2 SYDVKM, per germline. In nucleotides, the CDR3 is TGTGCCAGCAGTTCCGCGGATGCTTCAGGAAACACCATATATTTT. Protein product: CASSSADASGNTIYF. The entire variable domain, with the rest obtained from reference TRBV28 and TRBJ1-3, is as follows: DVKVTQSSRYLVKRTGEKVFLECVQDMDHENMFWYRQDPGLGLRLIYFSYDVKMKEKGDIPEGYSVSREKKERFSLILESASTNQTSMYLCASSSADASGNTIYFGEGSWLTVV.

J is TRBJ2-3 and V is TRBV5-1; no clear D gene. There are 15 residues in the CDR3. V dropped 4 bases and J dropped 1 base, with 13 bases sitting between them. The germline V gene has CDR1 SGHRS and CDR2 YFSETQ. CDR3 bases: TGCGCCAGCAGCCCACGAGGAGACGGCACAGATACGCAGTATTTT. Translated, it gives CASSPRGDGTDTQYF.

The CDR3 protein is CSAAGGRGTDTQYF. In DNA form, the CDR3 reads TGCAGCGCCGCCGGCGGGAGAGGCACAGATACGCAGTATTTT. This chain links TRBV29-1 with TRBJ2-3; 7 positions match TRBD2. Germline-derived CDR1 and CDR2 are SQVTM and ANQGSEA. The CDR3 runs to 14 residues. The V and J ends lost 7 bases and 1 base, in that order; junction bases with no gene match: 8.

This clone appeared a few times. The rearrangement joins TRBV7-3 to TRBJ2-1; 11 bases align to TRBD2. This CDR3 contains 18 residues. J was trimmed by 0 bases and V by 0 bases; bases with no gene match: 4. Germline-derived CDR1 and CDR2 are SGHTA and FQGTGA. The CDR3 here is CASSLTASGGSSYNEQFF. The CDR3 DNA sequence: TGTGCCAGCAGCTTAACCGCTAGCGGGGGGAGCTCCTACAATGAGCAGTTCTTC.

This clone was counted once. The chain employs TRBV18 and TRBJ2-1; 8 bases agree with TRBD1. CDR3 length: 16 amino acids. Looked up from germline, CDR1 is KGHSH and CDR2 is LQKENI. V was clipped by 2 bases and J by 4 bases; unmatched bases: 7. The CDR3 loop reads CASSPEPGGVYNEQFF. In DNA form, the CDR3 reads TGTGCCAGCTCACCAGAGCCAGGGGGCGTTTACAATGAGCAGTTCTTC.

CDR3 protein: CASRTGGEGNEQFF. The CDR3 bases are TGTGCCAGCCGTACAGGGGGCGAGGGCAATGAGCAGTTCTTC. The rearrangement uses TRBV6-5 and TRBJ2-1, with TRBD1 identical over 9 bases. In germline, CDR1 is MNHEY, CDR2 SVGAGI. This CDR3 has 14 amino acids. J lost 6 bases, V lost 8 bases, and 8 bases had no gene match.

The gene calls are TRBV28 and TRBJ2-7; 8 bases are shared with TRBD1. Per germline, CDR1 MDHEN and CDR2 SYDVKM. The length of the CDR3 is 16 residues. The trim removed 3 bases at V and 3 bases at J, leaving 10 bases unmatched. The CDR3 region has the DNA TGTGCCAGCAGTTTGCAGGGGGCGGAGATGGTCTACGAGCAGTACTTC. This translates into CASSLQGAEMVYEQYF.

The chain combines TRBV7-9 with TRBJ2-7; 7 bases agree with TRBD1. CDR1 is SEHNR and CDR2 is FQNEAQ in the germline V gene (reference sequence). The CDR3 runs 14 residues. With 5 bases clipped from V and 4 bases from J, the junction kept 8 bases outside the gene matches. CDR3 loop: CASSARDREYEQYF. For the CDR3, the DNA is TGTGCCAGCAGCGCCCGGGACAGAGAATACGAGCAGTACTTC.

The V call is TRBV5-1, the J call TRBJ2-7, with 9 bases identical to TRBD1. The CDR3 has 15 residues. Trimming at V came to 4 bases and at J to 6 bases, leaving 11 bases not matched to a gene. Looked up from germline, CDR1 is SGHRS and CDR2 is YFSETQ. For the CDR3, the DNA is TGCGCCAGCAGCCTAGAGACAGGGGGTGCGAGCGAGCAGTACTTC. Residues: CASSLETGGASEQYF.

This sequence joins TRBV4-3 and TRBJ2-7; 11 nucleotides align to TRBD2. V lost 0 bases, J lost 1 base, and 11 bases stayed unmatched. Germline CDR1 and CDR2: LGHNA and YSLEER. The CDR3 has 19 residues. As DNA, the CDR3 is TGCGCCAGCAGCCAAGAGGGCGGTAGCGGGAGGGCCGGGTCCTACGAGCAGTACTTC. It codes for CASSQEGGSGRAGSYEQYF.

The chain is built from TRBV4-3 and TRBJ2-2; D might be TRBD1 (6 bases). Trimming removed 3 bases at V and 4 bases at J, with 21 bases between. The CDR3 is 18 residues long. Germline V lookup: CDR1 LGHNA, CDR2 YSLEER. CDR3 bases: TGCGCCAGCAGCCACCTTACCCGGGATGGACAGTTCACCGGGGAGCTGTTTTTT. Its translation: CASSHLTRDGQFTGELFF.

The chain carries TRBV5-6 and TRBJ1-5; TRBD1 aligns across 8 bases. The CDR3 contains 17 residues. The V gene end was trimmed by 0 bases and the J gene end by 4 bases; junction bases not matched to a gene: 9. CDR1 and CDR2 from the germline V gene are SGHDT and YYEEEE. As DNA, the CDR3 is TGTGCCAGCAGCTTGGGACGGACAGGGTTCGTTAATCAGCCCCAGCATTTT. This gives the protein CASSLGRTGFVNQPQHF.

This clone was found a few times. The J gene is TRBJ2-7, the V gene TRBV7-9; 10 nucleotides match TRBD2. The CDR3 has 18 amino acids. Trimming at V came to 5 bases and at J to 0 bases, leaving 13 bases not matched to a gene. Germline CDR1 reads SEHNR; CDR2 reads FQNEAQ (reference sequence). The CDR3 DNA follows: TGTGCCAGCAGCGCCTCCGGGACTAGCGCTGTTCTCTCCTACGAGCAGTACTTC. Encoded protein: CASSASGTSAVLSYEQYF.

This chain links TRBV27 with TRBJ2-1; TRBD2 matches at 9 bases. Germline V CDR1 and CDR2: MNHEY, SMNVEV (reference sequence). The CDR3 totals 15 residues. J was trimmed by 4 bases and V by 3 bases; bases with no gene match: 4. This chain's CDR3 is CASSFAGGRYNEQFF. CDR3 in DNA: TGTGCCAGCAGTTTCGCGGGAGGGCGGTACAATGAGCAGTTCTTC.

The chain recombines TRBV28 with TRBJ1-6; 7 nucleotides align to TRBD1. V shed 6 bases and J 0 bases; nucleotides not matched to a gene: 8. CDR3 size: 17 residues. Germline values: CDR1 MDHEN, CDR2 SYDVKM. Written as DNA, the CDR3 is TGTGCCAGCAGCGGACAGGACCTTAGCTCCTATAATTCACCCCTCCACTTT. This encodes CASSGQDLSSYNSPLHF.

The rearrangement links TRBV7-2 to TRBJ2-2; TRBD1 aligns across 9 bases. Germline CDR1 and CDR2: SGHTA and FQGNSA. J gave up 7 bases and V 3 bases, and 9 bases lay outside the gene matches. There are 16 residues in the CDR3. The CDR3 region has the DNA TGTGCCAGCAGCTTTAGGGACAGGGCCCTCAGCGGGGAGCTGTTTTTT. Its translation: CASSFRDRALSGELFF.

This chain links TRBV5-6 with TRBJ2-3; TRBD1 aligns across 7 bases. The germline V gene has CDR1 SGHDT and CDR2 YYEEEE. J lost 0 bases, V lost 4 bases, and 2 bases had no gene match. The CDR3 loop spans 14 amino acids. CDR3 region: CASSRQGSTDTQYF. The CDR3 coding sequence is TGTGCCAGCAGCCGACAGGGTAGCACAGATACGCAGTATTTT.

The CDR3 coding sequence is TGTGCCAGCAGTGCCACCATGGGACTACAAAACAACAATGAGCAGTTCTTC. This gives the protein CASSATMGLQNNNEQFF. The V and J genes are TRBV25-1 and TRBJ2-1; 7 bases match TRBD2. CDR1 is MGHDK and CDR2 is SYGVNS in the germline V gene. The CDR3 has 17 amino acids. Trimming took 4 bases from V and 5 from J; bases not matched to a gene: 14.

J is TRBJ2-1 and V is TRBV9; D might be TRBD2 (6 bases). Deletions cut 3 bases from V and 2 bases from J, with 12 bases between. CDR3 length equals 15 residues. The germline CDR1 and CDR2 sequences are SGDLS and YYNGEE. CDR3 region: CASSASGEAYNEQFF. For the CDR3, the DNA is TGTGCCAGCAGCGCTTCGGGAGAGGCCTACAATGAGCAGTTCTTC.

The chain carries TRBV7-9 and TRBJ1-4; D call uncertain. The V end was cut by 5 bases, the J end by 4 bases, with 11 bases between. The germline V gene has CDR1 SEHNR and CDR2 FQNEAQ (reference sequence). The CDR3 consists of 14 residues. CDR3 protein: CASSGYGDNEKLFF. Written as DNA, the CDR3 is TGTGCCAGCAGCGGATATGGAGATAATGAAAAACTGTTTTTT.

The chain couples TRBV6-1 to TRBJ1-2; D is unclear. Germline V gene data show CDR1 as MNHNS and CDR2 as SASEGT. This CDR3 spans 14 amino acids. V was cut by 2 bases and J by 4 bases, with 11 bases left in between. The CDR3 loop is CASSEYPASYGYTF. CDR3 DNA sequence: TGTGCCAGCAGTGAATACCCAGCGAGCTATGGCTACACCTTC.